These T cell receptor beta chains were read from a single sample in a study of post-analysis software for immune sequencing data. TCRdb reprocessed the PCR reads with MiXCR, giving one entry per CDR3 protein. Of around 770,000 distinct CDR3 sequences in the sample, 35% to 55% were seen once. Material: blood. All receptors come from a girl aged 10 to 17 with multiple sclerosis. The CDR3 runs from the conserved cysteine through the conserved F or W. A D gene is named only where the DNA matches it firmly. Size is stated for part of the rows, as once, few or many counts, or as a class when the clone is expanded.

j_call | v_call | d_call | clone_size | cdr3_nt | cdr3_aa
TRBJ1-5 | TRBV6-6 | - | few | TGTGCCAGCAGTTACCCTGAGAGGGGGGGGAAGCAGACCCAGCATTTT | CASSYPERGGKQTQHF
TRBJ1-2 | TRBV6-6 | - | - | TGTGCCAGCAGCACCGACGGAGGGAGGTATGGCTACACCTTC | CASSTDGGRYGYTF
TRBJ2-7 | TRBV10-3 | - | - | TGTGCCACTTCAGGGGGGGCCTACGAGCAGTACTTC | CATSGGAYEQYF
TRBJ2-1 | TRBV9 | TRBD2 | - | TGTGCCAGCAGCGATCGTGGCGGGAGAGTTGTTGAGCAGTTCTTC | CASSDRGGRVVEQFF
TRBJ2-5 | TRBV20-1 | TRBD2 | - | TGCAGTGCTATCATTCGCAGGACTAGCGGAATCCAAGAGACCCAGTACTTC | CSAIIRRTSGIQETQYF
TRBJ2-3 | TRBV4-2 | TRBD2 | few | TGTGCCAGCAGCCGGGAAACTACTAGCGGGAGATCAGATACGCAGTATTTT | CASSRETTSGRSDTQYF
TRBJ2-1 | TRBV2 | TRBD2 | once | TGTGCCAGCATCGGACTAGCGGGAGGGGGTGAGCAGTTCTTC | CASIGLAGGGEQFF
TRBJ2-1 | TRBV5-6 | TRBD2 | - | TGTGCCAGCAGCTTGGCCTCGCGGGAGTTAAGTGAGCAGTTCTTC | CASSLASRELSEQFF
TRBJ2-7 | TRBV2 | TRBD2 | few | TGTGCCAGCAGCACTAGCGTGAACTACTTCGCCGAGCAGTACTTC | CASSTSVNYFAEQYF
TRBJ2-1 | TRBV10-2 | - | - | TGCGCCAGCAACCAGGGACATCACAATGAGCAGTTCTTC | CASNQGHHNEQFF
TRBJ2-7 | TRBV18 | - | - | TGTGCCAGCTCACCGGGCAGGAACTCCTACGAGCAGTACTTC | CASSPGRNSYEQYF
TRBJ1-2 | TRBV5-5 | TRBD1 | - | TGTGCCAGCAGCCTTCCAGGGGGCAGTAACTATGGCTACACCTTC | CASSLPGGSNYGYTF
TRBJ1-1 | TRBV4-3 | - | - | TGCGCCAGCAGCCAAGGGGGACCGACCGTGAACACTGAAGCTTTCTTT | CASSQGGPTVNTEAFF
TRBJ2-1 | TRBV9 | - | - | TGTGCCAGCAGCGCGCGGGCTAATGAGCAGTTCTTC | CASSARANEQFF
TRBJ2-5 | TRBV11-1 | - | - | TGTGCCAGCAGCCAGGGGCCCATGGCCGGAGAACAAGAGACCCAGTACTTC | CASSQGPMAGEQETQYF
TRBJ2-3 | TRBV24-1 | TRBD2 | - | TGTGCCACCAGTGTTGGTGGGAGGGCCGCAGATACGCAGTATTTT | CATSVGGRAADTQYF
TRBJ1-2 | TRBV12-3/TRBV12-4 | - | - | TGTGCCAGCAGCAAGCGACAGGTGGGCTATGGCTACACCTTC | CASSKRQVGYGYTF
TRBJ2-1 | TRBV7-9 | - | - | TGTGCCAGCAGCCCAATGGATGAGCAGTTCTTC | CASSPMDEQFF
TRBJ2-5 | TRBV20-1 | - | - | TGCAGTGCTAGAGTAACCAATGAGCAGTACTTC | CSARVTNEQYF
TRBJ1-4 | TRBV7-9 | - | - | TGTGCCAGCAGTGGGGGGACTTATGAAAAACTGTTTTTT | CASSGGTYEKLFF
TRBJ2-3 | TRBV7-9 | - | few | TGTGCCAGCAGCGGGCGACAAGGTCTAGGCACAGATACGCAGTATTTT | CASSGRQGLGTDTQYF
TRBJ2-6 | TRBV27 | - | - | TGTGCCAGCAGTTTTTGGAGGGGAACTGGGGCCAACGTCCTGACTTTC | CASSFWRGTGANVLTF
TRBJ2-5 | TRBV9 | TRBD1 | - | TGTGCCAGCGGGACAGACAAAGAGACCCAGTACTTC | CASGTDKETQYF
TRBJ2-4 | TRBV12-3/TRBV12-4 | TRBD2 | - | TGTGCCAGCAGCCGATGGACTAGCGGGAGAGAAAACATTCAGTACTTC | CASSRWTSGRENIQYF
TRBJ2-1 | TRBV24-1 | TRBD2 | - | TGTGCCACCAGTGATCGACTAGCGGGAGTACCGGATGAGCAGTTCTTC | CATSDRLAGVPDEQFF
TRBJ1-1 | TRBV13 | - | - | TGTGCCAGCAGGCATACAGGGAGTGAAGCTTTCTTT | CASRHTGSEAFF
TRBJ1-2 | TRBV5-1 | - | few | TGCGCCAGCAGCTTAGGACAGCCCGACTATGGCTACACCTTC | CASSLGQPDYGYTF
TRBJ2-3 | TRBV7-2 | - | - | TGTGCCAGCAGGAAGCACAGGACAGATTCGCAGTATTTT | CASRKHRTDSQYF
TRBJ2-7 | TRBV29-1 | TRBD2 | few | TGCAGCGTGGAGGAGTGGGGGACTAGCGGGAAAGTAAGGTACTTC | CSVEEWGTSGKVRYF
TRBJ2-3 | TRBV20-1 | TRBD2 | - | TGCAGTGGTCAGAGGAAGGGGACTAGCGGGCGGTATTTT | CSGQRKGTSGRYF
TRBJ2-1 | TRBV3-1 | TRBD2 | - | TGTGCCAGCAGCCAAGAATCGAGCGGGAGAGGTAATGAGCAGTTCTTC | CASSQESSGRGNEQFF
TRBJ2-7 | TRBV7-8 | - | - | TGTGCCAGCAGCGCGGCCTTTGCTGACCCTACCTACGAGCAGTACTTC | CASSAAFADPTYEQYF
TRBJ1-3 | TRBV6-1 | TRBD1 | - | TGTGCCAGCAGTGCGGACAGGGCTTGGCAAGCAAACACCATATATTTT | CASSADRAWQANTIYF